The TCR beta chain described here comes from a study of blood T cells in healthy people across ages. They isolated at least 6 million PBMCs from each sample. V was trimmed by 4 bases and J by 1 base, leaving 15 bases between them. This CDR3 has 15 amino acids. CDR1 is SGHRS, CDR2 YFSETQ, per germline. A second PCR of 7 to 11 cycles used a sample-barcoded 5' primer and a J-beta primer mix. TCRdb passed the 5' RACE reads through MiXCR, listing each CDR3 protein once. The data hold roughly 730,000 distinct CDR3 sequences, with around 50% observed a single time. The chain carries TRBV5-1 and TRBJ2-7; no clear D gene. The sequencing input was blood. The TCR originated in a man aged 40-50 years in good health. Here the CDR3 reads CASSTRGEGSYEQYF. The CDR3 DNA is TGCGCCAGCAGCACCCGTGGCGAAGGGTCCTACGAGCAGTACTTC.